These 8 T cell receptor beta chains were sequenced from one sample in a study of blood T cell repertoires in COVID-19. Only in-frame clones appear in the TCRdb table, and some are missing; sequencing was by immunoSEQ multiplex PCR. The table records around 75,000 clones, approximately 90% of them present only once. The material sequenced was peripheral blood. These receptors originate from a human donor in a cohort sampled during active COVID-19.

This rearrangement joins TRBV28 to TRBJ2-2; D is possibly TRBD2 (5 bases). The germline CDR1 and CDR2 sequences are MDHEN and SYDVKM. The length of the CDR3 is 16 residues. Deletions cut 7 bases from V and 5 bases from J, with 20 bases between. For the CDR3, the DNA is TGTGCCAGCAACAAGGCTGGGGTAAGAGGGACCGGGGAGCTGTTTTTT. Its translation is CASNKAGVRGTGELFF.

This chain links TRBV24-1 with TRBJ2-3; the match to TRBD2 covers 8 bases. Germline assignment: CDR1 KGHDR and CDR2 SFDVKD. The V and J ends lost 7 bases and 1 base, in that order; junction bases with no gene match: 6. The CDR3 length is 15 residues. CDR3 protein: CATSPSGSGTDTQYF. Here the CDR3 DNA reads TGTGCCACCAGCCCCAGCGGGAGTGGCACAGATACGCAGTATTTT.

The V call is TRBV9, the J call TRBJ1-1, with D tentatively TRBD1 (6 bases). Germline loops: CDR1 SGDLS, CDR2 YYNGEE. The CDR3 is made up of 15 amino acids. V lost 4 bases to trimming and J lost 3 bases, with 16 bases between them. CDR3 protein: CASSTQGRAHTEAFF. In DNA, the CDR3 is TGTGCCAGCAGCACACAGGGACGGGCGCACACTGAAGCTTTCTTT.

This clone appeared once. The chain is built from TRBV4-3 and TRBJ1-1; tentatively, D is TRBD1 (5 bases). Germline-derived CDR1 and CDR2 are LGHNA and YSLEER. The CDR3 covers 16 residues. Trimming took 2 bases from V and 7 from J, leaving 20 bases between them. Here the CDR3 reads CASSQSLSRPGLEAFF. The CDR3 region has the DNA TGCGCCAGCAGCCAATCCCTCTCTCGCCCGGGACTTGAAGCTTTCTTT.

This clone showed up just a few times. V is TRBV25-1 and J is TRBJ2-1; 10 bases are shared with TRBD2. Germline CDR1 and CDR2: MGHDK and SYGVNS. The CDR3 spans 12 residues. V lost 9 bases and J lost 10; bases outside the gene matches: 6. The CDR3 DNA follows: TGTGCCAGTGGACTAGCGGCCAGGGAGCAGTTCTTC. Its translation: CASGLAAREQFF.

This rearrangement joins TRBV5-1 to TRBJ1-5; D remains unclear. The germline V gene encodes CDR1 SGHRS and CDR2 YFSETQ. The CDR3 sequence is 14 residues long. V was shortened by 6 bases and J by 5 bases, with 15 bases between the two germline ends. DNA of the CDR3: TGCGCCAGCACAGTTTCTCCCGGGGATCAGCCCCAGCATTTT. Encoded protein: CASTVSPGDQPQHF. The full variable domain, completed using reference TRBV5-1 and TRBJ1-5, is KAGVTQTPRYLIKTRGQQVTLSCSPISGHRSVSWYQQTPGQGLQFLFEYFSETQRNKGNFPGRFSGRQFSNSRSEMNVSTLELGDSALYLCASTVSPGDQPQHFGDGTRLSIL.

The V and J genes are TRBV29-1 and TRBJ2-2, with a weak D call TRBD2 (5 bases). The CDR3 consists of 13 residues. Germline V gives CDR1 SQVTM, CDR2 ANQGSEA. Trimming took 4 bases from V and 6 from J, leaving 12 bases between them. CDR3 sequence (DNA): TGCAGCGTTGTTCGGGGTGCGGCCGGGGAGCTGTTTTTT. This gives the protein CSVVRGAAGELFF.

The rearrangement uses TRBV5-6 and TRBJ2-5; TRBD2 aligns across 12 bases. V shed 4 bases, J shed 2 bases, and the junction held 0 bases outside the gene matches. This CDR3 is built from 14 residues. Per the germline V gene, CDR1 is SGHDT and CDR2 is YYEEEE. DNA of the CDR3: TGTGCCAGCAGCGGGACTAGCGGGCAAGAGACCCAGTACTTC. Its protein product is CASSGTSGQETQYF.